Presented here are 4 T cell receptor beta chains from one specimen sequenced in a study of human T cells and chemical hapten exposure (TCRdb year 2021). This specimen's time point label, interpreted: pre-sensitization, week 0. In light of the paper, this sample's treatment or condition label describes: therapeutic diphenylcyclopropenone sensitization with weekly scalp DPC. The protocol used for the library was RACE. The sequencer listed for this sample is NextSeq 500. The public reads were run again by TCRdb, first through fastp at Q25 and then through MiXCR, and only productive beta chains were kept. One record per CDR3 amino acid sequence lists the most common genes and DNA. This sample is represented by over 300,000 distinct CDR3 sequences; 5.1% of them were singletons. The ten biggest clones cover 2.6% of the sample. This specimen was whole blood, taken in connection with sensitization to the hapten diphenylcyclopropenone (DPC). The receptors shown here come from a woman between 50 and 59 years old with alopecia areata. Some clones in this sample may be carry-over from other donors' samples.

At least ten counts were recorded for this clonotype. The chain recombines TRBV29-1 with TRBJ2-3; 8 bases map to TRBD2. The J segment lost 3 bases and the V segment lost 4 bases, leaving 12 bases of the junction unmatched. This CDR3 spans 16 amino acids. From germline, CDR1 is SQVTM and CDR2 ANQGSEA. The CDR3 region has the DNA TGCAGCGTTGCTCTGAGCGGGGGTTTAATAACAGATACGCAGTATTTT. It specifies CSVALSGGLITDTQYF.

This clonotype was counted only a few times. The chain recombines TRBV7-9 with TRBJ2-5; either TRBD1 or TRBD2 may fit D (5 bases each). The CDR3 covers 14 residues. The germline V gene has CDR1 SEHNR and CDR2 FQNEAQ (reference sequence). V was shortened by 6 bases and J by 3 bases, with 14 bases between the two germline ends. The CDR3 loop is CASRLPGPEETQYF. The CDR3 DNA follows: TGTGCCAGCAGACTACCGGGGCCGGAAGAGACCCAGTACTTC. Looking up the rest from reference TRBV7-9 and TRBJ2-5 gives the full variable domain: DTGVSQNPRHKITKRGQNVTFRCDPISEHNRLYWYRQTLGQGPEFLTYFQNEAQLEKSRLLSDRFSAERPKGSFSTLEIQRTEQGDSAMYLCASRLPGPEETQYFGPGTRLLVL.

This clonotype was seen many times. The CDR3 protein is CASSQGWVGETQYF. The DNA of the CDR3 is TGTGCCAGCAGCCAAGGATGGGTCGGGGAGACCCAGTACTTC. This chain connects TRBV3-1 to TRBJ2-5; D uncertain. Germline-derived CDR1 and CDR2 are LGHDT and YNNKEL (reference sequence). There are 14 residues in the CDR3. Trimming left V 1 base short and J 5 bases short, with 11 bases between.

This clonotype was seen many times. The V and J genes are TRBV20-1 and TRBJ2-7, with 14 bases that match TRBD2. Germline trimming cut 5 bases from V and 7 bases from J; bases unmatched to any gene: 10. CDR3 size: 15 residues. Germline V gives CDR1 DFQATT, CDR2 SNEGSKA (reference sequence). The CDR3 loop reads CSARLAGGPLGEQYF. For the CDR3, the DNA is TGCAGTGCTCGACTAGCGGGAGGGCCTTTAGGAGAGCAGTACTTC.